A single sample is the source of the 7 T cell receptor beta chains below, sequenced in a study of glioma-infiltrating T cells after dendritic cell vaccination. Time point described: after dendritic cell vaccination, including at tumor progression/relapse. Measured with immunoSEQ multiplex PCR; TCRdb has only the in-frame clones, and not every one. The sample includes around 60,000 clones, about 89% seen only once; the top ten take roughly 12%. The source was blood, collected after dendritic cell vaccination. The receptors stem from a human donor with glioblastoma.

The chain joins TRBV4-1 to TRBJ2-2, with TRBD1 matching over 8 bases. V shed 4 bases and J 1 base; nucleotides not matched to a gene: 2. Germline V gene lookup returns CDR1 MGHRA and CDR2 YSYEKL. The CDR3 runs to 15 residues. This CDR3 is CASSLTGENTGELFF. The CDR3 DNA reads TGCGCCAGCAGCCTGACAGGGGAGAACACCGGGGAGCTGTTTTTT.

The rearrangement joins TRBV5-1 to TRBJ1-1; D is possibly TRBD1 (5 bases). Trimming shortened V by 1 base and J by 7 bases, and 17 bases separated the two germline ends. The CDR3 has 15 residues. The germline CDR1 and CDR2 sequences are SGHRS and YFSETQ. The CDR3: CASSLSGAAEYEAFF. In DNA, the CDR3 is TGCGCCAGCAGCTTGTCTGGGGCTGCAGAATATGAAGCTTTCTTT.

The chain employs TRBV10-2 and TRBJ2-7, with D maybe TRBD1 (6 bases). The V end lost 3 bases, the J end lost 2 bases, and 8 bases lay between the germline ends. The CDR3 totals 13 residues. Germline V gene lookup returns CDR1 WSHSY and CDR2 SAAADI. The CDR3 sequence is CASSERGTYEQYF. The CDR3 DNA sequence: TGCGCCAGCAGTGAAAGGGGGACCTACGAGCAGTACTTC.

The rearrangement uses TRBV7-2 and TRBJ1-1, with TRBD1 identical over 9 bases. The CDR3 runs to 18 residues. Germline CDR1 and CDR2: SGHTA and FQGNSA. The V gene end was trimmed by 3 bases and the J gene end by 0 bases; junction bases not matched to a gene: 11. CDR3 protein: CASSFLGTGRGMNTEAFF. CDR3 in DNA: TGTGCCAGCAGCTTTCTAGGGACAGGGAGGGGAATGAACACTGAAGCTTTCTTT.

The CDR3 region has the DNA TGCGCCAGCAGTCTAACATTTGACCGGGACAGCCACACAGATACGCAGTATTTT. The encoded protein is CASSLTFDRDSHTDTQYF. The chain is built from TRBV23-1 and TRBJ2-3; 7 nucleotides match TRBD1. TRBV23-1 carries the ORF label, with uncertain function. The V gene end was trimmed by 4 bases and the J gene end by 2 bases; junction bases not matched to a gene: 15. The CDR3 contains 18 residues.

The rearrangement joins TRBV9 to TRBJ1-2; 9 nucleotides match TRBD1. The CDR3 is 13 amino acids. V shed 5 bases and J 4 bases; nucleotides not matched to a gene: 3. Germline CDR1 is SGDLS and CDR2 is YYNGEE. As DNA, the CDR3 is TGTGCCAGCAGGGGACAGGGCGCCTATGGCTACACCTTC. The encoded protein is CASRGQGAYGYTF.

This clone was observed once. The rearrangement joins TRBV6-5 to TRBJ1-2; TRBD1 matches at 7 bases. Trimming took 5 bases from V and 2 from J; bases not matched to a gene: 2. Germline assignment: CDR1 MNHEY and CDR2 SVGAGI. The CDR3 totals 13 residues. The CDR3 DNA reads as TGTGCCAGCAGTAGACAGGGCAACTATGGCTACACCTTC. Protein: CASSRQGNYGYTF.